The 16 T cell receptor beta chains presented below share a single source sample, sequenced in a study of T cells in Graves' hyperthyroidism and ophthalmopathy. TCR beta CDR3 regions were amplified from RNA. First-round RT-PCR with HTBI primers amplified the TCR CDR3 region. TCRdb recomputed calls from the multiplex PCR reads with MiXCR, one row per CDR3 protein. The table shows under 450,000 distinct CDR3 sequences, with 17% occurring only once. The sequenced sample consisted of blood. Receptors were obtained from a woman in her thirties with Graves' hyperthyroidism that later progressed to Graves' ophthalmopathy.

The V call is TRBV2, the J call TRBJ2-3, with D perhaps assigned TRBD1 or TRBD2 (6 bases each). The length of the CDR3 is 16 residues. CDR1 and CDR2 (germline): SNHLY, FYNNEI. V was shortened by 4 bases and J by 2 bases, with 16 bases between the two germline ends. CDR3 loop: CASSGGQAGFTDTQYF. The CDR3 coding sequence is TGTGCCAGCAGTGGGGGGCAGGCGGGGTTCACAGATACGCAGTATTTT.

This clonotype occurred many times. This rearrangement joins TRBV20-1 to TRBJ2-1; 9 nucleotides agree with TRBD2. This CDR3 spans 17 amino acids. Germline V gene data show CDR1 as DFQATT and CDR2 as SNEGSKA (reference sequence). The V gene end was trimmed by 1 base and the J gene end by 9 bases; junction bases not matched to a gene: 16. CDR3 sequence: CSARVSSGGPGYGEQFF. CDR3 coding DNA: TGCAGTGCTAGAGTGAGTAGCGGGGGACCCGGCTACGGTGAGCAGTTCTTC.

Here the CDR3 DNA reads TGCAGTGCTAACTGGCAGGGGCAAGAGACCCAGTACTTC. It yields the protein CSANWQGQETQYF. The chain joins TRBV20-1 to TRBJ2-5; a possible D gene is TRBD1 (6 bases). V was shortened by 4 bases and J by 2 bases, with 11 bases between the two germline ends. The germline CDR1 and CDR2 sequences are DFQATT and SNEGSKA (reference sequence). There are 13 residues in the CDR3.

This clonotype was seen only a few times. As DNA, the CDR3 is TGTGCCATCAGCGAACAGGCAGATACGCAGTATTTT. This gives the protein CAISEQADTQYF. This chain links TRBV10-3 with TRBJ2-3; TRBD1 might be the D (5 bases). The CDR3 length is 12 residues. The germline gives CDR1 ENHRY, CDR2 SYGVKD. V was clipped by 6 bases and J by 4 bases, with 8 bases between them.

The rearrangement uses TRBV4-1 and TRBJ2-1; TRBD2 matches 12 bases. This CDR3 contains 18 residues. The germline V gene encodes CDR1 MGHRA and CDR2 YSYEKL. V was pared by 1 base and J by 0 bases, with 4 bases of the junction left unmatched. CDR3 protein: CASSQGTSGAYSYNEQFF. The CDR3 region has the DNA TGCGCCAGCAGCCAAGGGACTAGCGGGGCCTACTCCTACAATGAGCAGTTCTTC.

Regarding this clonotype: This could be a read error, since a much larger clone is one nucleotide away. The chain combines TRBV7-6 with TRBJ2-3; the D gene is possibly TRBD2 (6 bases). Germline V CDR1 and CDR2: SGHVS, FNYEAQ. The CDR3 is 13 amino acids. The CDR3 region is CTSSLAAGGTQYF. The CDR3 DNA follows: TGTACCAGCAGCTTAGCGGCGGGTGGTACGCAGTATTTT.

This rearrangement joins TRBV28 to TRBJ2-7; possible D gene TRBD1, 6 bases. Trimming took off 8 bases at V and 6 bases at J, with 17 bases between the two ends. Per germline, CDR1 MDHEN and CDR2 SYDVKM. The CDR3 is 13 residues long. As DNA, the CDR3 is TGTGCCAGCCGGGGCAGGGGAGTCTCCGAGCAGTACTTC. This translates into CASRGRGVSEQYF. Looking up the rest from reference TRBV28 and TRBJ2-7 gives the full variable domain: DVKVTQSSRYLVKRTGEKVFLECVQDMDHENMFWYRQDPGLGLRLIYFSYDVKMKEKGDIPEGYSVSREKKERFSLILESASTNQTSMYLCASRGRGVSEQYFGPGTRLTVT.

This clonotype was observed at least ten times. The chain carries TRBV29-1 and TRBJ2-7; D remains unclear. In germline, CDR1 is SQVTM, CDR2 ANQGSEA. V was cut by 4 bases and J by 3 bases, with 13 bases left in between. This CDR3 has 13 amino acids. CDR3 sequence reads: CSVVPGQGYEQYF. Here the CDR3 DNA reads TGCAGCGTTGTCCCCGGTCAAGGCTACGAGCAGTACTTC.

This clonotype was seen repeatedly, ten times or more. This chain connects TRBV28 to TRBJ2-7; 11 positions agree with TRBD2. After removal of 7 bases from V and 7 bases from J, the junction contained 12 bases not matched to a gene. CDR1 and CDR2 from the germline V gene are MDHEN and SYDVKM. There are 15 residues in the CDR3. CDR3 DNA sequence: TGTGCCAGCATTTCTAGCGGGAGGAATCCCCGGGAGCAGTACTTC. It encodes CASISSGRNPREQYF.

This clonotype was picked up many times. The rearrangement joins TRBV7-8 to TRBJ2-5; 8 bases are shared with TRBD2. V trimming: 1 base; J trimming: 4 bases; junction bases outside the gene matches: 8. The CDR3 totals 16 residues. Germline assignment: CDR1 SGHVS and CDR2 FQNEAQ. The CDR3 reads CASSLVSSGGGETQYF. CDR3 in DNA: TGTGCCAGCAGCTTAGTCTCGTCGGGGGGGGGAGAGACCCAGTACTTC. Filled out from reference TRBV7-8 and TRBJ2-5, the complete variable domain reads GAGVSQSPRYKVAKRGQDVALRCDPISGHVSLFWYQQALGQGPEFLTYFQNEAQLDKSGLPSDRFFAERPEGSVSTLKIQRTQQEDSAVYLCASSLVSSGGGETQYFGPGTRLLVL.

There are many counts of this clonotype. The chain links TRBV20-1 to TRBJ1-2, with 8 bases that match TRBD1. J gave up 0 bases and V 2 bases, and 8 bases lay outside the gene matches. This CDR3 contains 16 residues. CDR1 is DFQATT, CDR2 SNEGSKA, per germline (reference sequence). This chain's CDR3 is CSARPQTGAANYGYTF. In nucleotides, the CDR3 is TGCAGTGCTAGACCTCAGACAGGGGCGGCTAACTATGGCTACACCTTC.

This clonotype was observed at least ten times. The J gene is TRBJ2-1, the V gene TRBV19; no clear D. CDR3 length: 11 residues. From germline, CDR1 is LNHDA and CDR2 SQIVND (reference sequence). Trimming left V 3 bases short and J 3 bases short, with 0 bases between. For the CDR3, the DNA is TGTGCCAGTAGTATCTACAATGAGCAGTTCTTC. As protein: CASSIYNEQFF.

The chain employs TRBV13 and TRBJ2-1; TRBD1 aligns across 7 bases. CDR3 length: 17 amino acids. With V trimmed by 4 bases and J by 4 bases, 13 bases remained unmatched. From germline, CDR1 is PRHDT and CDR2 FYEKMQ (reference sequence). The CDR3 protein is CASSSRSGTESYNEQFF. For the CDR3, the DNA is TGTGCCAGCAGCTCCCGGTCCGGGACAGAAAGTTACAATGAGCAGTTCTTC.

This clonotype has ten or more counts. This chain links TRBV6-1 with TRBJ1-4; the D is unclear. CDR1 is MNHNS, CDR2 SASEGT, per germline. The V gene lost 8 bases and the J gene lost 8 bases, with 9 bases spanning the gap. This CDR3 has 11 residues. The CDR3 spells CASSREEKLFF. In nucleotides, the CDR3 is TGTGCCAGCTCGAGGGAGGAAAAACTGTTTTTT.

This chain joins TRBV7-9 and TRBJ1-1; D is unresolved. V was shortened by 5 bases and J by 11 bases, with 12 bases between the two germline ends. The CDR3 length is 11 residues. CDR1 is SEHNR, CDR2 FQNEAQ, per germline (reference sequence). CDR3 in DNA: TGTGCCAGCAGCCAGCAAATGTGGGCTTTCTTT. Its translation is CASSQQMWAFF.

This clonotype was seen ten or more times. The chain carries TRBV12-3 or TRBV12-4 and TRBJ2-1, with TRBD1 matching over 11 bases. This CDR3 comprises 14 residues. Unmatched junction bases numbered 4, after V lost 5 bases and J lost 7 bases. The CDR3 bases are TGTGCCAGCAGTGGACAGGGGGCCTGGAATGAGCAGTTCTTC. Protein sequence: CASSGQGAWNEQFF.